This T cell receptor beta chain comes out of a study of regulatory T cells in long-lasting Graves disease. The CDR3 runs 11 residues. The ends were cut back, 7 bases at V and 3 bases at J, with 9 bases in the middle. CDR1 is SQVTM, CDR2 ANQGSEA, per germline. Investigators prepared the TCR beta libraries by applying iRepertoire HTBI primers and Arm-PCR of CDR3 regions. TCRdb itself ran the multiplex PCR reads through MiXCR, one entry per CDR3 protein. Here the sample spans approximately 460,000 distinct CDR3 sequences, about a sixth being singletons. The time point was: newly diagnosed GD, antithyroid drugs for less than 3 months. Extracted RNA from PBMCs served as the source of the TCR library. The same sample was also studied in work on T cells in Graves' hyperthyroidism and ophthalmopathy.

The sequence came from a woman aged 25 to 39 with Graves disease. The J gene is TRBJ1-1, the V gene TRBV29-1; no clear D gene. Sequencing used peripheral blood mononuclear cells (PBMCs), obtained at new diagnosis, from a patient treated with antithyroid drugs. The CDR3 spells CSGGRDTEAFF. The CDR3 DNA is TGCAGCGGGGGAAGGGACACTGAAGCTTTCTTT.